Given below is one TCR beta chain in context. Its antigen is unidentified. TCRdb fed the 5' RACE reads into MiXCR, producing one record per CDR3 protein. This sample carries 500,000 to 650,000 distinct CDR3 sequences, roughly 21% of them seen once, and the ten largest clones take 8.4%. This entry belongs to a study of T-cell memory formation after mild COVID-19. Regarding the study as a whole: Some SARS-CoV-2-responding clones were already detected in memory before infection.

The V end lost 0 bases, the J end lost 4 bases, and 9 bases lay between the germline ends. Germline V gene sequence: CDR1 SGHVS, CDR2 FNYEAQ. This CDR3 spans 14 amino acids. The sample comprised PBMCs or a T cell subset sorted from them (not recorded which). The rearrangement links TRBV7-6 to TRBJ2-5; D gene ambiguous. The sequence derives from an adult woman who had mild COVID-19 (a few samples of this study predate the infection). Cell type and time point are not known. The DNA of the CDR3 is TGTGCCAGCAGCTTAGCTCCGCTTGGAGAGACCCAGTACTTC. As protein: CASSLAPLGETQYF.